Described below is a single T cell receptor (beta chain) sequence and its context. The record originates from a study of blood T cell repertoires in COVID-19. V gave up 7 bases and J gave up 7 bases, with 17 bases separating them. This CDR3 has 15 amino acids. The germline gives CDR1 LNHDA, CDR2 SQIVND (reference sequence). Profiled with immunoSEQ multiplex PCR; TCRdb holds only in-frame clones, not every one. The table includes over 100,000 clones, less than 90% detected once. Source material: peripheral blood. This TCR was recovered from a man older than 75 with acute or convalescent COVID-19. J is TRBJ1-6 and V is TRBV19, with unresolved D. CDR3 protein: CASTRGGRQNSPLHF. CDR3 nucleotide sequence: TGTGCCAGTACTCGGGGAGGACGGCAAAATTCACCCCTCCACTTT.